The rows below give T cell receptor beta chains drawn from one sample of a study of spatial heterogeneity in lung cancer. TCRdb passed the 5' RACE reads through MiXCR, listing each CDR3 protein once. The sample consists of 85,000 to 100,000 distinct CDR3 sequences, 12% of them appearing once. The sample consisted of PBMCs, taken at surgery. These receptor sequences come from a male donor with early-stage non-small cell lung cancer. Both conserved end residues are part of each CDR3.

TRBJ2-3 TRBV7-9 CASSSRGLLPDTQYF
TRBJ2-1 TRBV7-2 CASSLVAGQSSYNEQFF
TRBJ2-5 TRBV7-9 CASSLGRTAAQETQYF
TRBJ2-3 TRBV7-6 CASSLNHGPTDTQYF
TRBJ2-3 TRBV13 CASSLYSGGTDTQYF
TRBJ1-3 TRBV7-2 CVSSLVRISGNTIYF
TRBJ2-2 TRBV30 CAWGATTGDTGELFF
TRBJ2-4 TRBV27 CASSPYYDVDKNIQYF
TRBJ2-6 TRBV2 CASTASRSGANVLTF
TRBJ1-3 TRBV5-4 CASSLEGTVSGNTIYF
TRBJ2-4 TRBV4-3 CASSQERQADLRRVKNIQYF
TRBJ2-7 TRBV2 CASSVRAGLSSYEQYF
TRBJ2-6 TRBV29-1 CSVAGISGANVLTF
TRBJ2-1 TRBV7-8 CASSHRILANEQFF
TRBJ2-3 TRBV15 CATSGSDLATDTQYF
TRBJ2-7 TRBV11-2 CASSETGTTPYEQYF
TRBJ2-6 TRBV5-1 CASSLQRGPSSGANVLTF
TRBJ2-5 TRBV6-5 CASSPLGGGGETQYF
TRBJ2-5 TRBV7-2 CASSPGGEETQYF
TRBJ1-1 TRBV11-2 CASSQADRANTEAFF
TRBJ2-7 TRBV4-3 CASSQGIGLTYEQYF
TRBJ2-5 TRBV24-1 CATSDLRQGVLETQYF
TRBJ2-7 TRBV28 CASSETGTGTHEQYF
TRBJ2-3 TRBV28 CALRTDTQYF